The 6 T cell receptor beta chains below come from one sample, sequenced in a study of siplizumab effects on memory and regulatory T cells (dated by TCRdb to the late 2010s). The library relied on the immunoSEQ multiplex PCR assay. This is the immuneACCESS table as TCRdb keeps it, with only in-frame sequences that have V and J called. A part of the clones is gone; compared with another copy, unresolved V genes explain less than half, and the rest is unexplained. Counted in this sample were 90,000 to 140,000 clones; 85% to 95% of them appeared once. Of the sample, around 0.29% is held by the ten largest clones. Sequenced: CD4+ T cells sorted from blood. Every receptor here comes from a human donor in good health.

The rearrangement links TRBV11-3 to TRBJ2-3; maybe TRBD2 (5 bases). This CDR3 has 15 residues. Looked up from germline, CDR1 is SGHNT and CDR2 is YENEEA. The V end lost 1 base, the J end lost 3 bases, and 11 bases lay between the germline ends. CDR3 in DNA: TGTGCCAGCAGCTTAGGTGCTGGAGGAACAGATACGCAGTATTTT. Protein sequence: CASSLGAGGTDTQYF.

The V and J genes are TRBV30 and TRBJ1-2, with D uncertain. V shed 0 bases and J shed 1 base, with 12 bases lying between them. Germline V gene lookup returns CDR1 GTSNPN and CDR2 SVGIG (reference sequence). This CDR3 region has 15 residues. In DNA form, the CDR3 reads TGTGCCTGGAGTGTAGACCGGATCTTTAACTATGGCTACACCTTC. Its protein is CAWSVDRIFNYGYTF.

The V gene is TRBV4-1, the J gene TRBJ1-1, with D uncertain. The CDR3 is made up of 16 amino acids. Germline assignment: CDR1 MGHRA and CDR2 YSYEKL. V lost 0 bases and J 0 bases, leaving 11 bases between the germline ends. The CDR3, as DNA: TGCGCCAGCAGCCAAGATCAATTCGGAATGAACACTGAAGCTTTCTTT. It is translated as CASSQDQFGMNTEAFF.

The chain links TRBV30 to TRBJ1-5; TRBD1 matches 7 bases. The CDR3 loop spans 15 amino acids. The V segment lost 3 bases and the J segment 5 bases; nucleotides outside the gene matches: 10. Germline V gives CDR1 GTSNPN, CDR2 SVGIG (reference sequence). The CDR3 spells CAWSPIGQVDQPQHF. The CDR3 DNA reads as TGTGCCTGGAGCCCGATCGGACAGGTCGATCAGCCCCAGCATTTT.

The chain carries TRBV5-1 and TRBJ2-3, with 10 bases lining up with TRBD2. The CDR3 contains 18 residues. The germline V gene has CDR1 SGHRS and CDR2 YFSETQ. J was trimmed by 2 bases and V by 4 bases; bases with no gene match: 13. CDR3 residues: CASSPPGGLAGATDTQYF. In nucleotides, the CDR3 is TGCGCCAGCAGCCCCCCCGGCGGGCTAGCGGGGGCCACAGATACGCAGTATTTT.

The rearrangement joins TRBV7-2 to TRBJ2-7; a weak D match, TRBD2 (6 bases). CDR1 is SGHTA and CDR2 is FQGNSA in the germline V gene. V shed 0 bases and J shed 6 bases, with 15 bases lying between them. There are 15 residues in the CDR3. CDR3 amino acids: CASSLAEGASSEQYF. CDR3 DNA: TGTGCCAGCAGCTTAGCGGAGGGCGCCTCCAGCGAGCAGTACTTC.